This T cell receptor (beta chain) was captured by sequencing in a study of T cell repertoires in cytomegalovirus infection. Each CDR3 protein gets one entry after TCRdb re-called the reads with MiXCR. Among roughly 990,000 distinct CDR3 sequences, roughly 30% were seen once, and the ten largest hold around an eighth. J gave up 2 bases and V 6 bases, and 13 bases lay outside the gene matches. Germline V lookup: CDR1 MNHNY, CDR2 SVGAGI (reference sequence). The length of the CDR3 is 17 residues. This clonotype was found a few times. The antigen is not known. This specimen was cultured CD8+ T cells from PBMCs, taken from culture after CMV antigen stimulation. The chain carries TRBV6-6 and TRBJ1-5; the match to TRBD1 covers 7 bases. This sequence originates from a human donor in good health (CMV status not recorded). Some clones in this sample may be carry-over from other donors' samples. CDR3 residues: CASSPGGGSRRNQPQHF. In DNA form, the CDR3 reads TGTGCCAGCAGCCCAGGGGGTGGGAGCAGGCGCAATCAGCCCCAGCATTTT.